A single sample gave rise to the 16 T cell receptor beta chains below, sequenced in a study of cytomegalovirus exposure and HLA in healthy donors. Amplification used 60 Vbeta primers and 13 Jbeta primers. Using immunoSEQ multiplex PCR, the repertoire was profiled, and TCRdb retains in-frame clones only, with some absent. This sample's clone table lists some 110,000 clones. Sequencing was carried out using PBMCs. The receptors shown here come from a middle-aged man in good health and CMV-seropositive.

The chain couples TRBV7-9 to TRBJ2-1; D unresolved. The CDR3 has 12 amino acids. Trimming left V 5 bases short and J 9 bases short, with 11 bases between. Per germline, CDR1 SEHNR and CDR2 FQNEAQ (reference sequence). CDR3 DNA: TGTGCCAGCAGCCACTCGGTCTTTGAGCAGTTCTTC. Its protein is CASSHSVFEQFF.

This chain joins TRBV7-9 and TRBJ2-2; TRBD2 might be the D (6 bases). CDR3 length: 15 residues. Trimming left V 1 base short and J 5 bases short, with 11 bases between. CDR1 and CDR2 from the germline V gene are SEHNR and FQNEAQ (reference sequence). CDR3 nucleotide sequence: TGTGCCAGCAGCTTAGTCAAGGGGAGGACCGGGGAGCTGTTTTTT. Its translation: CASSLVKGRTGELFF.

The rearrangement links TRBV5-4 to TRBJ2-7, with TRBD2 as a possible D gene (5 bases). V shed 4 bases and J shed 5 bases, with 13 bases lying between them. Germline CDR1 and CDR2: SGHNT and YYREEE (reference sequence). The CDR3 totals 13 residues. The CDR3 protein is CASSRERSDEQYF. Here the CDR3 DNA reads TGTGCCAGCAGCCGGGAAAGGAGCGACGAGCAGTACTTC.

The gene calls are TRBV11-2 and TRBJ2-7, with no clear D. Trimming removed 4 bases from V and 7 bases from J, with 11 bases in between. The V gene's germline CDR1 is SGHAT and CDR2 FQNNGV. The CDR3 is 12 amino acids. In nucleotides, the CDR3 is TGTGCCAGCAGCTCCCTAGTGCAAGAGCAGTACTTC. Protein sequence: CASSSLVQEQYF.

The chain links TRBV27 to TRBJ2-3; 10 nucleotides align to TRBD2. The germline V gene has CDR1 MNHEY and CDR2 SMNVEV (reference sequence). There are 15 residues in the CDR3. Unmatched junction bases numbered 4, after V lost 3 bases and J lost 4 bases. CDR3 DNA: TGTGCCAGCAGTTTTGGGACTAGCGCCTCAGATACGCAGTATTTT. Translating it yields CASSFGTSASDTQYF.

This chain uses TRBV7-2 with TRBJ2-1, with 10 bases that match TRBD2. The CDR3 sequence is 16 residues long. Germline CDR1 SGHTA, CDR2 FQGNSA. V shed 2 bases, J shed 1 base, and the junction held 2 bases outside the gene matches. In DNA, the CDR3 is TGTGCCAGCAGCTTACTAGCGGGAGAATCCTACAATGAGCAGTTCTTC. Its translation: CASSLLAGESYNEQFF. Together with reference TRBV7-2 and TRBJ2-1, the CDR3 gives the full variable domain: GAGVSQSPSNKVTEKGKDVELRCDPISGHTALYWYRQSLGQGLEFLIYFQGNSAPDKSGLPSDRFSAERTGGSVSTLTIQRTQQEDSAVYLCASSLLAGESYNEQFFGPGTRLTVL.

V gene TRBV11-2 combines with J gene TRBJ2-7; unclear D gene. Trimming took 1 base from V and 0 from J, leaving 7 bases between them. This CDR3 has 14 amino acids. CDR1 and CDR2 from the germline V gene are SGHAT and FQNNGV. The CDR3 DNA follows: TGTGCCAGCAGCTTAGGTTACAGCTCCTACGAGCAGTACTTC. Amino acid sequence: CASSLGYSSYEQYF.

The V and J genes are TRBV7-9 and TRBJ1-4, with a weak D call TRBD1 (6 bases). V dropped 5 bases and J dropped 8 bases, with 15 bases sitting between them. CDR3 size: 14 residues. Per germline, CDR1 SEHNR and CDR2 FQNEAQ (reference sequence). Written as DNA, the CDR3 is TGTGCCAGCAGCCTCACAGCTGGGGGCGAAAAACTGTTTTTT. Translating it yields CASSLTAGGEKLFF.

The chain links TRBV5-5 to TRBJ1-2, with D unresolved. From germline, CDR1 is SGHKS and CDR2 YYEKEE (reference sequence). CDR3 length equals 16 residues. Deletions cut 0 bases from V and 2 bases from J, with 14 bases between. The CDR3 DNA follows: TGTGCCAGCAGCTTGGAGATACTCCAGCGAAACTATGGCTACACCTTC. Amino acids: CASSLEILQRNYGYTF.

This chain connects TRBV7-3 to TRBJ1-5; D call uncertain. This CDR3 comprises 20 residues. Deletions cut 1 base from V and 0 bases from J, with 22 bases between. CDR1 SGHTA and CDR2 FQGTGA come from the germline V gene. CDR3 sequence (DNA): TGTGCCAGCAGCTTAAGCCCCCGTAACAACAGTGGATCTAGCAATCAGCCCCAGCATTTT. Protein: CASSLSPRNNSGSSNQPQHF.

This chain links TRBV5-1 with TRBJ1-1, with D possibly being TRBD1 (6 bases). In germline, CDR1 is SGHRS, CDR2 YFSETQ. This CDR3 region has 16 residues. V was shortened by 0 bases and J by 1 base, with 13 bases between the two germline ends. The CDR3 DNA follows: TGCGCCAGCAGCTTGGCCGGGGGGGCGCCGAACACTGAAGCTTTCTTT. Translated: CASSLAGGAPNTEAFF.

The V and J genes are TRBV6-4 and TRBJ2-1; 9 bases are a match to TRBD1. This CDR3 is 16 amino acids long. Germline assignment: CDR1 MRHNA and CDR2 SNTAGT. V was clipped by 2 bases and J by 3 bases; unmatched bases: 5. CDR3 loop: CASSDDAGQGYNEQFF. DNA for the CDR3: TGTGCCAGCAGTGACGATGCGGGACAGGGCTACAATGAGCAGTTCTTC.

V is TRBV2 and J is TRBJ2-1; 12 positions agree with TRBD2. CDR1 and CDR2 from the germline V gene are SNHLY and FYNNEI. V gave up 5 bases and J gave up 8 bases; unmatched junction bases: 4. The CDR3 is 14 amino acids. The CDR3 sequence: CASSLAGGHDEQFF. In DNA, the CDR3 is TGTGCCAGCAGTCTAGCGGGAGGGCATGATGAGCAGTTCTTC.

CDR3: CASSVGAGQETQYF. In nucleotides, the CDR3 is TGTGCCAGCAGCGTAGGGGCAGGTCAAGAGACCCAGTACTTC. The chain uses TRBV9 and TRBJ2-5; no firm D call. CDR3 size: 14 residues. Germline CDR1 reads SGDLS; CDR2 reads YYNGEE. Trimming left V 0 bases short and J 2 bases short, with 8 bases between.

The chain is built from TRBV6-6 and TRBJ2-7; D is perhaps TRBD2 (5 bases). Trimming pared 4 bases from V and 3 bases from J, leaving 13 bases between. CDR3 length: 14 amino acids. CDR1 and CDR2 (germline): MNHNY, SVGAGI (reference sequence). The DNA of the CDR3 is TGTGCCAGCAGTTTCGAATCGACTAACTACGAGCAGTACTTC. This encodes CASSFESTNYEQYF.

The rearrangement links TRBV11-2 to TRBJ2-7, with D possibly TRBD2 on 5 matching bases. V was clipped by 0 bases and J by 3 bases, with 12 bases between them. The CDR3 has 15 residues. CDR1 SGHAT and CDR2 FQNNGV come from the germline V gene. The CDR3 coding sequence is TGTGCCAGCAGCTTAGAGTTGGGTCGGGACTACGAGCAGTACTTC. The encoded protein is CASSLELGRDYEQYF.